What follows are 25 T cell receptor beta chains derived from one specimen sequenced in a study of cytomegalovirus exposure and HLA in healthy donors. The PCR contained 60 Vbeta and 13 Jbeta primers. Generated by immunoSEQ multiplex PCR, the TCRdb table keeps only in-frame clones and is missing some. The table for this sample gives some 110,000 clones. The sequencing input was PBMCs. The origin of the receptors is a man aged 25-45 years in good health and CMV-seronegative.

V and J are TRBV28 and TRBJ1-5; D is unresolved. Germline assignment: CDR1 MDHEN and CDR2 SYDVKM. V was trimmed by 2 bases and J by 2 bases, leaving 10 bases between them. This CDR3 contains 15 residues. The chain's CDR3 is CASSLARGRNQPQHF. The CDR3 nucleotides are TGTGCCAGCAGTTTAGCCCGGGGTCGCAATCAGCCCCAGCATTTT. Supplemented by reference TRBV28 and TRBJ1-5, the full variable domain reads DVKVTQSSRYLVKRTGEKVFLECVQDMDHENMFWYRQDPGLGLRLIYFSYDVKMKEKGDIPEGYSVSREKKERFSLILESASTNQTSMYLCASSLARGRNQPQHFGDGTRLSIL.

The chain combines TRBV5-4 with TRBJ2-1; 9 bases fit TRBD1. Germline V gives CDR1 SGHNT, CDR2 YYREEE (reference sequence). CDR3 length equals 16 residues. J gave up 1 base and V 3 bases, and 5 bases lay outside the gene matches. CDR3 DNA sequence: TGTGCCAGCAGCTCACCCGGGACAGGGTCCTACAATGAGCAGTTCTTC. It specifies CASSSPGTGSYNEQFF.

The V gene is TRBV7-8, the J gene TRBJ2-5; 7 positions match TRBD2. Germline CDR1 is SGHVS and CDR2 is FQNEAQ. The CDR3 extends over 14 amino acids. V lost 6 bases to trimming and J lost 5 bases; unmatched junction nucleotides: 9. The CDR3 is CASRIRLAVETQYF. The CDR3 DNA reads TGTGCCAGCAGAATAAGGCTAGCGGTGGAGACCCAGTACTTC.

The chain links TRBV5-4 to TRBJ1-6; no definite D call. This CDR3 spans 17 amino acids. The V and J ends lost 4 bases and 6 bases respectively, with 20 bases between them. Germline assignment: CDR1 SGHNT and CDR2 YYREEE (reference sequence). CDR3 DNA sequence: TGTGCCAGCAGCGAGCAACTGCAGAGGTATCCTAATTCACCCCTCCACTTT. It is translated as CASSEQLQRYPNSPLHF.

The chain carries TRBV11-2 and TRBJ1-3; D is unresolved. V dropped 2 bases and J dropped 2 bases, with 7 bases sitting between them. The CDR3 is 14 residues long. CDR1 and CDR2 (germline): SGHAT, FQNNGV. CDR3 in amino acids: CASSLNRPGNTIYF. In nucleotides, the CDR3 is TGTGCCAGCAGCTTAAACAGACCTGGAAACACCATATATTTT.

The chain is built from TRBV5-4 and TRBJ1-4, with TRBD1 identical over 7 bases. The V and J ends lost 3 bases and 5 bases, in that order; junction bases with no gene match: 7. The CDR3 spans 15 residues. The germline V gene has CDR1 SGHNT and CDR2 YYREEE (reference sequence). The CDR3 protein is CASSWGQTLNEKLFF. The CDR3 bases are TGTGCCAGCAGCTGGGGACAGACCTTGAATGAAAAACTGTTTTTT.

V and J are TRBV2 and TRBJ1-2; 11 bases fit TRBD1. The CDR3 is made up of 13 amino acids. Trimming cost V 8 bases and J 8 bases; bases outside gene matches: 7. CDR1 and CDR2 (germline): SNHLY, FYNNEI. DNA for the CDR3: TGTGCCAGCGGGGGACAGGGGGTAGACGGCTACACCTTC. It specifies CASGGQGVDGYTF.

V usage is TRBV27 and J usage is TRBJ2-7, with 11 bases identical to TRBD1. Looked up from germline, CDR1 is MNHEY and CDR2 is SMNVEV (reference sequence). The CDR3 covers 15 residues. Trimming at V came to 5 bases and at J to 5 bases, leaving 8 bases not matched to a gene. The CDR3 is CASSRSLGQGDEQYF. CDR3 nucleotide sequence: TGTGCCAGCAGTCGTTCTTTGGGACAGGGGGACGAGCAGTACTTC.

The rearrangement uses TRBV6-1 and TRBJ1-2; maybe TRBD1 (6 bases). Germline values: CDR1 MNHNS, CDR2 SASEGT. CDR3 length: 16 amino acids. V shed 1 base and J shed 8 bases, with 20 bases lying between them. CDR3 coding DNA: TGTGCCAGCAGTGAAGGGGGGCAACATTCCTGGGGGGGCTACACCTTC. Protein product: CASSEGGQHSWGGYTF.

The chain combines TRBV6-1 with TRBJ1-5; D remains ambiguous. V dropped 0 bases and J dropped 4 bases, with 10 bases sitting between them. Per germline, CDR1 MNHNS and CDR2 SASEGT. The CDR3 is 15 residues long. CDR3 in amino acids: CASSEAPGGNQPQHF. The CDR3 DNA sequence: TGTGCCAGCAGTGAAGCCCCGGGAGGGAATCAGCCCCAGCATTTT.

V and J are TRBV6-6 and TRBJ2-1; 7 positions agree with TRBD1. V dropped 5 bases and J dropped 4; count of bases not matched to a gene: 8. The germline V gene encodes CDR1 MNHNY and CDR2 SVGAGI (reference sequence). This CDR3 contains 15 residues. The CDR3 loop reads CASSRKGQLYNEQFF. The CDR3 bases are TGTGCCAGCAGTAGAAAGGGACAGCTTTACAATGAGCAGTTCTTC.

This chain uses TRBV9 with TRBJ1-2; D gene unclear. The CDR3 length is 13 residues. Germline V gene data show CDR1 as SGDLS and CDR2 as YYNGEE. The germline V and J ends were trimmed by 0 bases and 8 bases, with 11 bases remaining between them. The CDR3 region has the DNA TGTGCCAGCAGCGTAGTGGGCGGGAAGGGCTACACCTTC. It specifies CASSVVGGKGYTF.

The V call is TRBV4-2, the J call TRBJ1-2; maybe TRBD1 (5 bases). Germline CDR1 LGHNA, CDR2 YNFKEQ. The germline V and J ends were trimmed by 0 bases and 2 bases, with 13 bases remaining between them. The CDR3 runs to 16 residues. The CDR3 region is CASSQDLSGGNYGYTF. For the CDR3, the DNA is TGTGCCAGCAGCCAAGATCTGAGTGGGGGGAACTATGGCTACACCTTC.

V usage is TRBV19 and J usage is TRBJ1-5, with TRBD1 identical over 9 bases. CDR3 length: 14 residues. Germline assignment: CDR1 LNHDA and CDR2 SQIVND (reference sequence). The V and J ends lost 4 bases and 6 bases, in that order; junction bases with no gene match: 4. The CDR3 DNA is TGTGCCAGTAGTACCGGGACAGGGACTCAGCCCCAGCATTTT. Encoded protein: CASSTGTGTQPQHF.

The chain carries TRBV27 and TRBJ1-2; 9 nucleotides line up with TRBD1. The CDR3 has 15 amino acids. CDR1 MNHEY and CDR2 SMNVEV come from the germline V gene (reference sequence). Trimming at V came to 5 bases and at J to 2 bases, leaving 6 bases not matched to a gene. The CDR3 DNA is TGTGCCAGCAGTAGTTGGACAGGGGCAAACTATGGCTACACCTTC. Encoded protein: CASSSWTGANYGYTF.

The chain combines TRBV4-2 with TRBJ2-7; D uncertain. V lost 3 bases and J 0 bases, leaving 18 bases between the germline ends. The CDR3 is 17 residues long. The germline gives CDR1 LGHNA, CDR2 YNFKEQ. CDR3 bases: TGTGCCAGCAGCCATCCCTCGTCGGCGGCCTACTCCTACGAGCAGTACTTC. Translating it yields CASSHPSSAAYSYEQYF.

For this clone: Other DNA sequences from this sample encode an identical CDR3 as well. The chain uses TRBV5-5 and TRBJ1-5; D gene uncertain. Germline V gives CDR1 SGHKS, CDR2 YYEKEE (reference sequence). The V end lost 4 bases, the J end lost 2 bases, and 13 bases lay between the germline ends. CDR3 size: 15 residues. The CDR3 is CASSLPGFGNQPQHF. The CDR3 nucleotides read TGTGCCAGCAGCCTGCCGGGATTCGGCAATCAGCCCCAGCATTTT. Based on the CDR3 plus reference TRBV5-5 and TRBJ1-5, the full variable domain is DAGVTQSPTHLIKTRGQQVTLRCSPISGHKSVSWYQQVLGQGPQFIFQYYEKEERGRGNFPDRFSARQFPNYSSELNVNALLLGDSALYLCASSLPGFGNQPQHFGDGTRLSIL.

The chain carries TRBV5-1 and TRBJ2-3, with a possible D match to TRBD1 (6 bases). CDR3 length: 15 residues. V gave up 2 bases and J gave up 2 bases, with 12 bases separating them. CDR1 is SGHRS and CDR2 is YFSETQ in the germline V gene. CDR3 protein: CASSFRQVFTDTQYF. DNA of the CDR3: TGCGCCAGCAGCTTTCGACAGGTCTTCACAGATACGCAGTATTTT.

V usage is TRBV7-3 and J usage is TRBJ2-3; D call uncertain. V lost 5 bases, J lost 5 bases, and 11 bases lay in between. Germline CDR1 is SGHTA and CDR2 is FQGTGA. The CDR3 totals 13 residues. The CDR3 reads CASSPPLGDTQYF. In nucleotides, the CDR3 is TGTGCCAGCAGCCCGCCGCTCGGAGATACGCAGTATTTT.

This chain connects TRBV5-1 to TRBJ1-1; D gene ambiguous. This CDR3 contains 15 residues. With 0 bases removed from V and 5 bases from J, the gap between germline ends came to 14 bases. Germline CDR1 and CDR2: SGHRS and YFSETQ. Here the CDR3 DNA reads TGCGCCAGCAGCTTGGAGCCAGGCGTACTGACTGAAGCTTTCTTT. Protein sequence: CASSLEPGVLTEAFF.

This chain's CDR3 is CATGGLGNTIYF. CDR3 nucleotides: TGTGCCACCGGGGGGTTGGGAAACACCATATATTTT. The chain employs TRBV7-2 and TRBJ1-3, with a weak D call TRBD1 (5 bases). Trimming shortened V by 10 bases and J by 4 bases, and 11 bases separated the two germline ends. Germline V CDR1 and CDR2: SGHTA, FQGNSA. The length of the CDR3 is 12 residues. Complete variable domain (other parts from reference TRBV7-2 and TRBJ1-3): GAGVSQSPSNKVTEKGKDVELRCDPISGHTALYWYRQSLGQGLEFLIYFQGNSAPDKSGLPSDRFSAERTGGSVSTLTIQRTQQEDSAVYLCATGGLGNTIYFGEGSWLTVV.

This chain connects TRBV7-6 to TRBJ2-2; 12 bases align to TRBD2. Trimming removed 5 bases from V and 6 bases from J; junction bases left unmatched: 13. The germline V gene has CDR1 SGHVS and CDR2 FNYEAQ. CDR3 size: 18 residues. Here the CDR3 reads CASSPATSGGPGAGELFF. CDR3 in DNA: TGTGCCAGCAGCCCTGCGACTAGCGGGGGCCCGGGGGCCGGGGAGCTGTTTTTT.

The rearrangement joins TRBV5-6 to TRBJ2-2; TRBD2 agrees at 9 bases. The V and J ends lost 4 bases and 3 bases, in that order; junction bases with no gene match: 1. The V gene's germline CDR1 is SGHDT and CDR2 YYEEEE. CDR3 size: 14 residues. CDR3 sequence reads: CASSGTSHTGELFF. CDR3 nucleotide sequence: TGTGCCAGCAGCGGGACTAGCCACACCGGGGAGCTGTTTTTT.

The V gene is TRBV5-1, the J gene TRBJ1-6, with TRBD1 matching over 7 bases. V lost 4 bases to trimming and J lost 5 bases; unmatched junction nucleotides: 6. This CDR3 is 15 amino acids long. Germline V gives CDR1 SGHRS, CDR2 YFSETQ. The CDR3 DNA reads as TGCGCCAGCAGCGCCGGGACAGATAATAATTCACCCCTCCACTTT. As protein: CASSAGTDNNSPLHF.

About this clone: A read error may produce the germline difference seen at one junction end. The chain couples TRBV5-4 to TRBJ1-2; 7 bases match TRBD1. Germline CDR1 and CDR2: SGHNT and YYREEE (reference sequence). The CDR3 sequence is 16 residues long. This chain's CDR3 is CASGLEPGQNNYGYTF. DNA for the CDR3: TGTGCCAGCGGCTTAGAACCGGGACAGAATAACTATGGCTACACCTTC.